This T cell receptor (beta chain) was recovered during a study of cytomegalovirus exposure and HLA in healthy donors. Looking at the study overall: According to later analysis, the same platform produced the 120 validation and several hundred first-cohort repertoires. Study observations and caveats: TCR sequences were mostly rare, though some public TCRs occurred in many donors.

On this clone itself: The target antigen is unknown.

Profiled with immunoSEQ multiplex PCR; TCRdb holds only in-frame clones, not every one. The table shows 250,000 or so clones, with about 83% occurring only once. The CDR3 is 16 amino acids. The germline CDR1 and CDR2 sequences are SGHRS and YFSETQ. V shed 2 bases and J shed 4 bases, with 13 bases lying between them. This chain links TRBV5-1 with TRBJ1-6; a weak D match, TRBD1 (5 bases). Sample: PBMCs. This sequence was found in a man between 18 and 29 years old in good health and CMV-seronegative. CDR3 DNA: TGCGCCAGCAGCTTCGGCGGCGGGACGTATAATTCACCCCTCCACTTT. Its protein is CASSFGGGTYNSPLHF.